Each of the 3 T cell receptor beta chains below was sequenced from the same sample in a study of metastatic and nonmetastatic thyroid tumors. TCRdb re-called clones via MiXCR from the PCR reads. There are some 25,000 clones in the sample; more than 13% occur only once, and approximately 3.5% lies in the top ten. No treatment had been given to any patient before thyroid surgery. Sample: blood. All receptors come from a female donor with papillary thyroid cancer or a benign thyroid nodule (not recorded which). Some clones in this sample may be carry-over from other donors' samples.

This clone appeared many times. CDR3 residues: CASSPPAVSYNEQFF. In DNA, the CDR3 is TGTGCCAGCTCACCTCCAGCGGTATCCTACAATGAGCAGTTCTTC. The gene calls are TRBV18 and TRBJ2-1; D might be TRBD2 (5 bases). Looked up from germline, CDR1 is KGHSH and CDR2 is LQKENI. The CDR3 has 15 residues. Trimming took 3 bases from V and 1 from J, leaving 10 bases between them.

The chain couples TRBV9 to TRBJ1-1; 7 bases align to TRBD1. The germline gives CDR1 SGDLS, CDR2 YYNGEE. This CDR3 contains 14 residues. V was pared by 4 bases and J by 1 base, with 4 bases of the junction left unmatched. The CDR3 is CASSLGTANTEAFF. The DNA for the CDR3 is TGTGCCAGCAGCCTTGGGACAGCGAACACTGAAGCTTTCTTT.

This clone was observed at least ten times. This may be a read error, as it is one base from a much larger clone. CDR3 loop: CASSEGRAVDTQYF. The CDR3 bases are TGTGCCAGCAGTGAGGGAAGAGCCGTGGATACGCAGTATTTT. The V and J genes are TRBV2 and TRBJ2-3; D unresolved. This CDR3 has 14 residues. V was pared by 3 bases and J by 6 bases, with 13 bases between. The germline V gene has CDR1 SNHLY and CDR2 FYNNEI.